The entry that follows covers one T cell receptor beta chain sequence. Regarding treatment: oral pan-JAK inhibitor, 5-10 mg twice daily. CDR1 and CDR2 from the germline V gene are GTSNPN and SVGIG (reference sequence). Trimming removed 2 bases at V and 10 bases at J, with 15 bases between. There are 13 residues in the CDR3. The data derive from a study of CD8+ T cells in alopecia areata. Overall study context: Tofacitinib was taken orally by treated patients, and the dose was 5 to 10 mg twice daily.

RNA extraction was followed by reverse transcription into cDNA, which acted as the sequencing template. TCRdb keeps only in-frame clones here, not all; method: immunoSEQ multiplex PCR. The sample holds 150,000 to 250,000 clones; roughly 60% are singletons and the top ten take 5.5%. The clonotype was recovered from a human donor with alopecia areata. This rearrangement joins TRBV30 to TRBJ1-5; a weak D match, TRBD1 (5 bases). Material: CD4+ T cells sorted from blood, obtained at week 24, from a patient treated with tofacitinib. CDR3 coding DNA: TGTGCCTGGAGTTCCAGTTTGAGGGGTCCCCAGCATTTT. Amino acid sequence: CAWSSSLRGPQHF.